The clone carrying this T cell receptor beta chain was counted between two and nine times. The antigen is unknown. Noted time point: patch test 1, 2 weeks after DPC sensitization. Treatment reported: therapeutic diphenylcyclopropenone sensitization with weekly scalp DPC. This entry is derived from a study of human T cells and chemical hapten exposure. Unmatched junction bases numbered 6, after V lost 1 base and J lost 4 bases. This CDR3 has 16 residues. The germline CDR1 and CDR2 sequences are SGHTA and FQGNSA. TCRdb recomputed calls from the RACE reads with MiXCR, one row per CDR3 protein. The data show approximately 80,000 distinct CDR3 sequences, around 7.8% seen once. Study-level results: Following DPC sensitization, TCRs present above 1 in 1000 frequency showed no change.

The gene calls are TRBV7-2 and TRBJ2-1, with 8 bases that match TRBD2. The specimen was whole blood, collected in connection with sensitization to the hapten diphenylcyclopropenone (DPC). The receptor was derived from a woman between 25 and 40 years old with alopecia areata. Some clones in this sample may be carry-over from other donors' samples. This CDR3 reads CASSLVGLAGYNEQFF. CDR3 DNA: TGTGCCAGCAGCTTAGTGGGGCTAGCGGGTTACAATGAGCAGTTCTTC. Full variable domain (outside the CDR3, taken from reference TRBV7-2 and TRBJ2-1): GAGVSQSPSNKVTEKGKDVELRCDPISGHTALYWYRQSLGQGLEFLIYFQGNSAPDKSGLPSDRFSAERTGGSVSTLTIQRTQQEDSAVYLCASSLVGLAGYNEQFFGPGTRLTVL.